The 15 T cell receptor beta chains below come from one sample, sequenced in a study of cytomegalovirus exposure and HLA in healthy donors (dated by TCRdb to about 2017). The library was produced with the immunoSEQ multiplex PCR assay. For the multiplex PCR, a mixture combining 60 forward primers for TCR Vbeta segments and 13 reverse primers for TCR Jbeta segments was used. TCRdb's version of the immuneACCESS table is confined to in-frame rearrangements and falls short of the full clone set. An unresolved V gene accounts for under half of the shortfall where checked; the remainder is of unknown origin. The sample yields more than 150,000 clones; less than 90% were counted once. The ten largest clones take up roughly 0.23% of the sample. Sequencing was done on a sample of PBMCs. The receptors derive from a girl in the first two years of life in good health and CMV-seronegative.

This sequence joins TRBV9 and TRBJ2-3, with 12 nucleotides matching TRBD2. Germline V gives CDR1 SGDLS, CDR2 YYNGEE. Germline trimming cut 4 bases from V and 2 bases from J; bases unmatched to any gene: 8. CDR3 length: 17 amino acids. CDR3 nucleotides: TGTGCCAGCAGCATCCGACTAGCGGGGGACCTCACAGATACGCAGTATTTT. Protein sequence: CASSIRLAGDLTDTQYF.

The V and J genes are TRBV5-8 and TRBJ2-7, with no clear D. The CDR3 covers 15 residues. The germline CDR1 and CDR2 sequences are SGHTS and YDEGEE. V lost 0 bases, J lost 4 bases, and 14 bases lay in between. The CDR3 loop is CASSLAATTFYEQYF. The DNA of the CDR3 is TGTGCCAGCAGCTTGGCAGCCACTACCTTTTACGAGCAGTACTTC. The full variable domain, its missing parts supplied by reference TRBV5-8 and TRBJ2-7, is EAGVTQSPTHLIKTRGQQATLRCSPISGHTSVYWYQQALGLGLQFLLWYDEGEERNRGNFPPRFSGRQFPNYSSELNVNALELEDSALYLCASSLAATTFYEQYFGPGTRLTVT.

This chain uses TRBV19 with TRBJ1-2; 9 nucleotides line up with TRBD1. Trimming at V came to 4 bases and at J to 7 bases, leaving 1 base not matched to a gene. From germline, CDR1 is LNHDA and CDR2 SQIVND (reference sequence). The CDR3 extends over 12 amino acids. In DNA, the CDR3 is TGTGCCAGTAGTAACAGGGGGCCTGGCTACACCTTC. It yields the protein CASSNRGPGYTF.

The chain links TRBV4-3 to TRBJ1-4; no reliable D call. Between the trimmed V and J ends, which lost 0 bases and 0 bases, there was a span of 11 bases. Germline V gene lookup returns CDR1 LGHNA and CDR2 YSLEER. The CDR3 totals 17 residues. The CDR3 coding sequence is TGCGCCAGCAGCCAAGACGTCACAGTTGCAACTAATGAAAAACTGTTTTTT. Amino acid sequence: CASSQDVTVATNEKLFF.

Notes on this clone: At one end the junction does not follow the germline gene, possibly because of a read error. This chain links TRBV7-9 with TRBJ1-1; maybe TRBD1 (5 bases). The length of the CDR3 is 12 residues. The germline gives CDR1 SEHNR, CDR2 FQNEAQ (reference sequence). The CDR3 sequence is CSSPTGNTEAFF. CDR3 DNA sequence: TGTTCCAGCCCAACAGGGAACACTGAAGCTTTCTTT.

V usage is TRBV4-1 and J usage is TRBJ1-1, with D possibly being TRBD1 (5 bases). V lost 0 bases to trimming and J lost 9 bases, with 11 bases between them. The germline V gene has CDR1 MGHRA and CDR2 YSYEKL. CDR3 length equals 13 residues. CDR3 sequence reads: CASSQDRVSKAFF. The CDR3 bases are TGCGCCAGCAGCCAAGACAGGGTGAGTAAAGCTTTCTTT.

The rearrangement joins TRBV7-9 to TRBJ2-7; perhaps TRBD1 as D (5 bases). Trimming took 5 bases from V and 2 from J, leaving 16 bases between them. Germline CDR1 SEHNR, CDR2 FQNEAQ (reference sequence). The CDR3 is 15 residues long. The CDR3 bases are TGTGCCAGCAGCCCCCAGAGACAGAACGCCTACGAGCAGTACTTC. This encodes CASSPQRQNAYEQYF.

The chain recombines TRBV5-1 with TRBJ2-2, with 7 bases matching TRBD1. This CDR3 has 17 residues. V trimming: 3 bases; J trimming: 2 bases; junction bases outside the gene matches: 10. Germline CDR1 is SGHRS and CDR2 is YFSETQ. Here the CDR3 reads CASSSWSGTVNTGELFF. Written as DNA, the CDR3 is TGCGCCAGCAGCTCCTGGTCCGGGACAGTTAACACCGGGGAGCTGTTTTTT.

The DNA for the CDR3 is TGTGCCAGCAGCCCCATAGGGGGACCTTCCTACAATGAGCAGTTCTTC. This codes for CASSPIGGPSYNEQFF. The J gene is TRBJ2-1, the V gene TRBV11-2; TRBD1 is a possible D gene (6 bases). Germline V gene lookup returns CDR1 SGHAT and CDR2 FQNNGV. This CDR3 spans 16 amino acids. Trimming cost V 5 bases and J 1 base, with 15 bases left between them.

The chain employs TRBV15 and TRBJ1-1, with unresolved D. CDR3 length equals 12 residues. Per the germline V gene, CDR1 is LNHNV and CDR2 is YYDKDF (reference sequence). Trimming removed 6 bases at V and 3 bases at J, with 8 bases between. DNA of the CDR3: TGTGCCACCAGTATCGGGGACACTGAAGCTTTCTTT. The encoded protein is CATSIGDTEAFF.

This chain connects TRBV4-1 to TRBJ2-1, with TRBD2 identical over 9 bases. V trimming: 2 bases; J trimming: 7 bases; junction bases outside the gene matches: 9. CDR3 length: 16 residues. Germline V gene sequence: CDR1 MGHRA, CDR2 YSYEKL. The chain's CDR3 is CASSQRSGSGSNEQFF. The CDR3 DNA is TGCGCCAGCAGCCAACGTAGCGGGAGTGGGTCAAATGAGCAGTTCTTC.

The chain links TRBV6-5 to TRBJ2-3, with 9 positions matching TRBD2. The germline V gene has CDR1 MNHEY and CDR2 SVGAGI. Unmatched junction bases numbered 7, after V lost 3 bases and J lost 6 bases. This CDR3 has 15 amino acids. CDR3 amino acids: CASSYSGRWGDTQYF. CDR3 in DNA: TGTGCCAGCAGTTATAGCGGGAGATGGGGGGATACGCAGTATTTT.

The chain couples TRBV7-2 to TRBJ2-5; D perhaps matches TRBD1 (6 bases). Germline CDR1 SGHTA, CDR2 FQGNSA. The CDR3 contains 14 residues. Deletions cut 1 base from V and 2 bases from J, with 8 bases between. CDR3: CASSLERGQETQYF. DNA of the CDR3: TGTGCCAGCAGCTTAGAAAGGGGGCAAGAGACCCAGTACTTC.

The V gene is TRBV7-2, the J gene TRBJ2-1; D is perhaps TRBD2 (6 bases). There are 16 residues in the CDR3. Germline V gene lookup returns CDR1 SGHTA and CDR2 FQGNSA. Trimming removed 5 bases at V and 7 bases at J, with 21 bases between. The chain's CDR3 is CASSPKPGEGWNEQFF. The CDR3 DNA sequence: TGTGCCAGCAGCCCTAAACCGGGAGAGGGATGGAATGAGCAGTTCTTC. Filled out from reference TRBV7-2 and TRBJ2-1, the complete variable domain reads GAGVSQSPSNKVTEKGKDVELRCDPISGHTALYWYRQSLGQGLEFLIYFQGNSAPDKSGLPSDRFSAERTGGSVSTLTIQRTQQEDSAVYLCASSPKPGEGWNEQFFGPGTRLTVL.

This chain links TRBV7-9 with TRBJ2-2; D unresolved. The germline V gene encodes CDR1 SEHNR and CDR2 FQNEAQ (reference sequence). The CDR3 covers 12 residues. The CDR3 bases are TGTTCCACCCCGGAGTTCACCGGGGAGCTGTTTTTT. Amino acid sequence: CSTPEFTGELFF.